Listed below are T cell receptor beta chains from one sample, sequenced in a study of blood T cell repertoires in COVID-19. Clones were sequenced by immunoSEQ multiplex PCR, and TCRdb holds only the in-frame ones, with some missing. The table shows some 510,000 clones, with around nine tenths occurring only once. The sample consisted of PBMCs or T cells enriched from blood (not recorded which). The receptors were gathered from a woman between 35 and 50 years old who had recovered from COVID-19. Each CDR3 is given with its conserved first and last residue. D genes are given only for firm matches. The size of a clone is reported for some rows only, either as once, few or many, or as a class for expanded clones.

clone_size: .
j_call: TRBJ1-5
v_call: TRBV11-2
d_call: .
cdr3_aa: CASSRHSRQPQHF
cdr3_nt: TGTGCCAGCAGCCGCCATTCGAGACAGCCCCAGCATTTT

clone_size: once
j_call: TRBJ1-2
v_call: TRBV19
d_call: TRBD1
cdr3_aa: CASSWTGDAILYGYTF
cdr3_nt: TGTGCCAGTAGTTGGACAGGGGACGCTATACTCTATGGCTACACCTTC

clone_size: .
j_call: TRBJ2-7
v_call: TRBV9
d_call: .
cdr3_aa: CASSVEPEDFYEQYF
cdr3_nt: TGTGCCAGCAGCGTAGAGCCGGAGGACTTCTACGAGCAGTACTTC

clone_size: .
j_call: TRBJ1-2
v_call: TRBV11-2
d_call: .
cdr3_aa: CASSSNRERGYGYTF
cdr3_nt: TGTGCCAGCAGCTCGAACAGGGAGCGGGGCTATGGCTACACCTTC

clone_size: .
j_call: TRBJ2-1
v_call: TRBV3-1/TRBV3-2
d_call: TRBD2
cdr3_aa: CASSQEEREDRSYNEQFF
cdr3_nt: TGTGCCAGCAGCCAAGAGGAGCGGGAGGACCGCTCCTACAATGAGCAGTTCTTC

clone_size: .
j_call: TRBJ2-5
v_call: TRBV5-1
d_call: TRBD2
cdr3_aa: CASSSQGVAGVETQYF
cdr3_nt: TGCGCCAGCAGTTCCCAGGGGGTAGCGGGAGTAGAGACCCAGTACTTC

clone_size: .
j_call: TRBJ2-2
v_call: TRBV9
d_call: .
cdr3_aa: CASSVSRTGGAVSGELFF
cdr3_nt: TGTGCCAGCAGCGTATCACGAACGGGGGGCGCGGTATCCGGGGAGCTGTTTTTT

clone_size: .
j_call: TRBJ1-4
v_call: TRBV15
d_call: TRBD1
cdr3_aa: CATSRDKWDRGNEKLFF
cdr3_nt: TGTGCCACCAGCAGAGATAAATGGGACAGGGGGAATGAAAAACTGTTTTTT

clone_size: .
j_call: TRBJ2-7
v_call: TRBV28
d_call: .
cdr3_aa: CASKTPTGNYEQYF
cdr3_nt: TGTGCCAGCAAAACCCCGACGGGGAACTACGAGCAGTACTTC

clone_size: .
j_call: TRBJ1-2
v_call: TRBV7-9
d_call: TRBD1
cdr3_aa: CASSLPGTDPNYGYTF
cdr3_nt: TGTGCCAGCAGCTTACCGGGGACAGATCCTAACTATGGCTACACCTTC

clone_size: .
j_call: TRBJ2-7
v_call: TRBV6-5
d_call: .
cdr3_aa: CASSYSREGDYEQYF
cdr3_nt: TGTGCCAGCAGTTACTCGAGGGAGGGGGACTACGAGCAGTACTTC

clone_size: .
j_call: TRBJ2-3
v_call: TRBV10-3
d_call: TRBD2
cdr3_aa: CAIMFGSGSTDTQYF
cdr3_nt: TGTGCCATCATGTTCGGTAGCGGGAGCACAGATACGCAGTATTTT

clone_size: once
j_call: TRBJ2-1
v_call: TRBV20-1
d_call: .
cdr3_aa: CSASMGPSYNEQFF
cdr3_nt: TGCAGTGCTAGTATGGGGCCCTCCTACAATGAGCAGTTCTTC

clone_size: once
j_call: TRBJ1-1
v_call: TRBV21-1
d_call: .
cdr3_aa: CASSFLNTAGGPF
cdr3_nt: TGTGCCAGCAGCTTTCTTAATACCGCAGGGGGACCTTTC

clone_size: .
j_call: TRBJ2-1
v_call: TRBV18
d_call: TRBD2
cdr3_aa: CASSLLGLAGSSEQFF
cdr3_nt: TGTGCCAGCTCACTCCTAGGACTAGCGGGAAGTTCAGAGCAGTTCTTC

clone_size: few
j_call: TRBJ2-2
v_call: TRBV11-3
d_call: .
cdr3_aa: CASSLGVGGTGELFF
cdr3_nt: TGTGCCAGCAGCTTAGGGGTAGGGGGAACCGGGGAGCTGTTTTTT

clone_size: .
j_call: TRBJ1-1
v_call: TRBV2
d_call: .
cdr3_aa: CASSRQGITEAFF
cdr3_nt: TGTGCCAGCAGTCGTCAGGGAATCACTGAAGCTTTCTTT

clone_size: .
j_call: TRBJ2-7
v_call: TRBV5-4
d_call: .
cdr3_aa: CASSLGSAHLYEQYF
cdr3_nt: TGTGCCAGCAGCTTGGGAAGCGCACACCTCTACGAGCAGTACTTC

clone_size: .
j_call: TRBJ1-2
v_call: TRBV5-1
d_call: TRBD1
cdr3_aa: CASSAGQGEGYTF
cdr3_nt: TGCGCCAGCAGCGCCGGACAGGGTGAAGGCTACACCTTC

clone_size: .
j_call: TRBJ1-2
v_call: TRBV19
d_call: TRBD1
cdr3_aa: CASSITGAGYTF
cdr3_nt: TGTGCCAGTAGTATAACAGGGGCTGGCTACACCTTC

clone_size: .
j_call: TRBJ2-1
v_call: TRBV7-9
d_call: TRBD1
cdr3_aa: CASSLSGGYTYNEQFF
cdr3_nt: TGTGCCAGCAGCTTATCAGGGGGCTATACCTACAATGAGCAGTTCTTC

clone_size: once
j_call: TRBJ1-2
v_call: TRBV19
d_call: TRBD1
cdr3_aa: CASRSDRVKVYGYTF
cdr3_nt: TGTGCCAGTAGGAGCGACAGGGTGAAAGTCTATGGCTACACCTTC

clone_size: .
j_call: TRBJ1-3
v_call: TRBV18
d_call: .
cdr3_aa: CASSPPRGPGNTIYF
cdr3_nt: TGTGCCAGCTCACCACCCAGGGGACCTGGAAACACCATATATTTT

clone_size: .
j_call: TRBJ1-2
v_call: TRBV5-1
d_call: TRBD1
cdr3_aa: CASSSGERTGGIGGYTF
cdr3_nt: TGCGCCAGCAGCTCTGGGGAGCGGACAGGGGGTATTGGAGGCTACACCTTC

clone_size: .
j_call: TRBJ2-7
v_call: TRBV15
d_call: .
cdr3_aa: CATNPYLSSSYEQYF
cdr3_nt: TGTGCCACCAACCCTTATTTGTCCAGCTCCTACGAGCAGTACTTC

clone_size: .
j_call: TRBJ1-2
v_call: TRBV19
d_call: .
cdr3_aa: CASSIGRTALNYGYTF
cdr3_nt: TGTGCCAGTAGTATAGGCCGGACAGCCTTAAACTATGGCTACACCTTC

clone_size: once
j_call: TRBJ1-2
v_call: TRBV12-3/TRBV12-4
d_call: .
cdr3_aa: CASSSDGLYGYTF
cdr3_nt: TGTGCCAGCAGCTCGGACGGACTCTATGGCTACACCTTC

clone_size: .
j_call: TRBJ2-7
v_call: TRBV5-4
d_call: .
cdr3_aa: CASSLTGNHEQYF
cdr3_nt: TGTGCCAGCAGCTTAACGGGGAACCACGAGCAGTACTTC

clone_size: .
j_call: TRBJ2-1
v_call: TRBV6-4
d_call: .
cdr3_aa: CASSENEQFF
cdr3_nt: TGTGCCAGCAGCGAGAATGAGCAGTTCTTC